This is a list of T cell receptor beta chains from one sample in a study of cytomegalovirus exposure and HLA in healthy donors. Method: immunoSEQ multiplex PCR; TCRdb's copy keeps in-frame clones and lacks some. This sample has around 180,000 clones, with roughly 71% found just once. What was sequenced was PBMCs. These TCRs come from a girl between 10 and 17 years old in good health and CMV-seronegative. CDR3s include the opening cysteine and the closing phenylalanine or tryptophan. Fields, in order: J gene, D gene, clone size, V gene, CDR3 protein, CDR3 DNA. The D gene is left open where the match is weak. The listing skips clone size in some rows; elsewhere it reads once, few, many or a size class.

j_gene: TRBJ1-1
d_gene: TRBD1
abundance: NA
v_gene: TRBV7-3
CDR3aa: CASREQGLSTEAFF
CDR3nt: TGTGCCAGCAGGGAACAGGGGTTGAGCACTGAAGCTTTCTTT

j_gene: TRBJ2-7
d_gene: NA
abundance: few
v_gene: TRBV9
CDR3aa: CASSVGPAREQYF
CDR3nt: TGTGCCAGCAGCGTAGGCCCGGCGAGGGAGCAGTACTTC

j_gene: TRBJ2-7
d_gene: TRBD1
abundance: NA
v_gene: TRBV5-1
CDR3aa: CASSLGGNRGRTYEQYF
CDR3nt: TGCGCCAGCAGCTTGGGGGGGAACAGGGGTAGGACCTACGAGCAGTACTTC

j_gene: TRBJ2-3
d_gene: TRBD2
abundance: NA
v_gene: TRBV29-1
CDR3aa: CSTRASGGFSTDTQYF
CDR3nt: TGCAGCACTCGGGCTAGCGGGGGTTTTAGCACAGATACGCAGTATTTT

j_gene: TRBJ1-6
d_gene: NA
abundance: NA
v_gene: TRBV7-9
CDR3aa: CASSPPIGREIDNSPLHF
CDR3nt: TGTGCCAGCAGCCCACCGATTGGTCGGGAGATCGATAATTCACCCCTCCACTTT

j_gene: TRBJ1-5
d_gene: TRBD1
abundance: NA
v_gene: TRBV28
CDR3aa: CASGQGLSNQPQHF
CDR3nt: TGTGCCAGCGGACAGGGCCTTAGCAATCAGCCCCAGCATTTT

j_gene: TRBJ1-2
d_gene: TRBD1
abundance: NA
v_gene: TRBV9
CDR3aa: CASSGGGNGYTF
CDR3nt: TGTGCCAGCAGCGGAGGGGGCAATGGCTACACCTTC

j_gene: TRBJ2-7
d_gene: TRBD1
abundance: NA
v_gene: TRBV5-1
CDR3aa: CASSLPGQGDLSQPRTEQYF
CDR3nt: TGCGCCAGCAGCTTACCGGGACAGGGGGATTTGAGCCAACCCCGCACCGAGCAGTACTTC

j_gene: TRBJ1-1
d_gene: TRBD1
abundance: NA
v_gene: TRBV27
CDR3aa: CASSPLDRVDTEAFF
CDR3nt: TGTGCCAGCAGTCCCTTGGACAGGGTGGACACTGAAGCTTTCTTT

j_gene: TRBJ1-2
d_gene: NA
abundance: few
v_gene: TRBV2
CDR3aa: CASIGGLYGYTF
CDR3nt: TGTGCCAGCATTGGTGGGCTCTATGGCTACACCTTC

j_gene: TRBJ1-2
d_gene: TRBD1
abundance: NA
v_gene: TRBV25-1
CDR3aa: CASSISGTGGYGYTF
CDR3nt: TGTGCCAGCAGTATCAGCGGGACAGGGGGCTATGGCTACACCTTC

j_gene: TRBJ1-1
d_gene: TRBD1
abundance: few
v_gene: TRBV5-1
CDR3aa: CASSKAGTGGFTEAFF
CDR3nt: TGCGCCAGCAGCAAAGCCGGGACAGGGGGGTTTACTGAAGCTTTCTTT

j_gene: TRBJ1-2
d_gene: NA
abundance: NA
v_gene: TRBV5-5
CDR3aa: CASSLMDSGGHGYTF
CDR3nt: TGTGCCAGCAGCTTGATGGACTCAGGAGGGCATGGCTACACCTTC

j_gene: TRBJ1-2
d_gene: TRBD1
abundance: NA
v_gene: TRBV2
CDR3aa: CASSEQVRDRGEGGYTF
CDR3nt: TGTGCCAGCAGTGAACAAGTTCGAGACAGGGGCGAGGGTGGCTACACCTTC

j_gene: TRBJ2-1
d_gene: TRBD2
abundance: few
v_gene: TRBV6-5
CDR3aa: CASSQSGSGGEQFF
CDR3nt: TGTGCCAGCAGTCAATCCGGATCGGGGGGTGAGCAGTTCTTC

j_gene: TRBJ2-5
d_gene: TRBD1
abundance: NA
v_gene: TRBV7-6
CDR3aa: CASSLAVSGTGSKETQYF
CDR3nt: TGTGCCAGCAGCTTAGCGGTATCCGGGACAGGGTCAAAAGAGACCCAGTACTTC

j_gene: TRBJ2-5
d_gene: NA
abundance: NA
v_gene: TRBV7-2
CDR3aa: CASSSRRGGETQYF
CDR3nt: TGTGCCAGCAGCTCCCGTCGAGGGGGAGAGACCCAGTACTTC

j_gene: TRBJ1-1
d_gene: NA
abundance: NA
v_gene: TRBV13
CDR3aa: CASSLEGTEAFF
CDR3nt: TGTGCCAGCAGCTTGGAGGGAACTGAAGCTTTCTTT

j_gene: TRBJ2-1
d_gene: TRBD1
abundance: NA
v_gene: TRBV7-9
CDR3aa: CASRTSGTGLFF
CDR3nt: TGTGCCAGCAGAACCAGCGGGACAGGGCTTTTCTTC

j_gene: TRBJ1-2
d_gene: TRBD1
abundance: few
v_gene: TRBV30
CDR3aa: CAWSAGTDYGYTF
CDR3nt: TGTGCCTGGAGCGCCGGGACAGACTATGGCTACACCTTC

j_gene: TRBJ2-3
d_gene: NA
abundance: NA
v_gene: TRBV2
CDR3aa: CAISEGVSTDTQYF
CDR3nt: TGTGCCATCTCAGAGGGGGTTAGCACAGATACGCAGTATTTT

j_gene: TRBJ1-2
d_gene: NA
abundance: few
v_gene: TRBV6-5
CDR3aa: CASGGASGYTF
CDR3nt: TGTGCCAGCGGGGGGGCGAGCGGCTACACCTTC

j_gene: TRBJ1-2
d_gene: NA
abundance: NA
v_gene: TRBV19
CDR3aa: CASRPRLGRPRPYF
CDR3nt: TGTGCCAGTAGACCTCGGCTGGGCAGGCCCAGACCCTACTTC

j_gene: TRBJ2-7
d_gene: TRBD2
abundance: NA
v_gene: TRBV18
CDR3aa: CASSPGLAGSLSSYEQYF
CDR3nt: TGTGCCAGCTCACCAGGACTAGCGGGGTCTCTAAGCTCCTACGAGCAGTACTTC

j_gene: TRBJ2-7
d_gene: TRBD2
abundance: few
v_gene: TRBV11-2
CDR3aa: CASSLDHLAGGPYEQYF
CDR3nt: TGTGCCAGCAGCTTAGATCACCTAGCGGGGGGCCCATACGAGCAGTACTTC

j_gene: TRBJ2-7
d_gene: NA
abundance: NA
v_gene: TRBV19
CDR3aa: CASTSGGGGGYEQYF
CDR3nt: TGTGCCAGTACCTCAGGAGGAGGGGGCGGCTACGAGCAGTACTTC

j_gene: TRBJ1-2
d_gene: TRBD1
abundance: NA
v_gene: TRBV14
CDR3aa: CASSHLTGGHGYTF
CDR3nt: TGTGCCAGCAGCCATCTTACAGGGGGCCATGGCTACACCTTC

j_gene: TRBJ1-1
d_gene: NA
abundance: NA
v_gene: TRBV7-6
CDR3aa: CASSYGQYTEAFF
CDR3nt: TGTGCCAGCAGTTACGGACAATACACTGAAGCTTTCTTT

j_gene: TRBJ1-2
d_gene: TRBD1
abundance: NA
v_gene: TRBV10-3
CDR3aa: CAISVTGGGYTF
CDR3nt: TGTGCCATCAGTGTTACAGGGGGAGGCTACACCTTC

j_gene: TRBJ1-4
d_gene: TRBD1
abundance: NA
v_gene: TRBV7-9
CDR3aa: CASSRDRAEKLFF
CDR3nt: TGTGCCAGCAGCCGGGACAGGGCTGAAAAACTGTTTTTT

j_gene: TRBJ1-1
d_gene: NA
abundance: NA
v_gene: TRBV9
CDR3aa: CASSFKRDTNTEAFF
CDR3nt: TGTGCCAGCAGCTTTAAACGGGACACGAACACTGAAGCTTTCTTT

j_gene: TRBJ1-1
d_gene: NA
abundance: NA
v_gene: TRBV10-3
CDR3aa: CAISESPLSGAFF
CDR3nt: TGTGCCATCAGTGAGTCCCCTTTGAGCGGGGCTTTCTTT

j_gene: TRBJ1-4
d_gene: NA
abundance: NA
v_gene: TRBV5-1
CDR3aa: CASSLGERANEKLFF
CDR3nt: TGCGCCAGCAGCTTGGGGGAGAGAGCTAATGAAAAACTGTTTTTT

j_gene: TRBJ2-7
d_gene: NA
abundance: NA
v_gene: TRBV21-1
CDR3aa: CASSPRDRASYEQYF
CDR3nt: TGTGCCAGCAGCCCCCGGGACAGGGCCTCCTACGAGCAGTACTTC

j_gene: TRBJ1-1
d_gene: NA
abundance: NA
v_gene: TRBV27
CDR3aa: CASSQRGLNTEAFF
CDR3nt: TGTGCCAGCAGTCAGAGGGGGTTGAACACTGAAGCTTTCTTT

j_gene: TRBJ2-3
d_gene: TRBD2
abundance: NA
v_gene: TRBV5-1
CDR3aa: CASSLLAGVGTDTQYF
CDR3nt: TGCGCCAGCAGCCTACTGGCGGGGGTGGGCACAGATACGCAGTATTTT

j_gene: TRBJ1-4
d_gene: NA
abundance: NA
v_gene: TRBV10-3
CDR3aa: CAISDNIQTEKLFF
CDR3nt: TGTGCCATCAGTGATAATATACAGACGGAAAAACTGTTTTTT

j_gene: TRBJ1-5
d_gene: NA
abundance: once
v_gene: TRBV10-2
CDR3aa: CATRERGNQPQHF
CDR3nt: TGCGCCACCCGCGAGAGGGGCAATCAGCCCCAGCATTTT

j_gene: TRBJ1-2
d_gene: NA
abundance: once
v_gene: TRBV2
CDR3aa: CASSPVNVGYGYTF
CDR3nt: TGTGCCAGCAGCCCCGTTAATGTCGGGTATGGCTACACCTTC

j_gene: TRBJ2-5
d_gene: NA
abundance: NA
v_gene: TRBV18
CDR3aa: CASSPLKQYQETQYF
CDR3nt: TGTGCCAGCTCACCCCTTAAGCAATACCAAGAGACCCAGTACTTC

j_gene: TRBJ1-4
d_gene: NA
abundance: NA
v_gene: TRBV6-7
CDR3aa: CASSYSGGRREKLFF
CDR3nt: TGTGCCAGCAGTTACTCAGGGGGAAGAAGGGAAAAACTGTTTTTT

j_gene: TRBJ2-3
d_gene: TRBD2
abundance: NA
v_gene: TRBV2
CDR3aa: CASSHSIAGGGTDTQYF
CDR3nt: TGTGCCAGCAGTCATTCAATAGCGGGGGGAGGCACAGATACGCAGTATTTT

j_gene: TRBJ1-1
d_gene: TRBD1
abundance: NA
v_gene: TRBV29-1
CDR3aa: CSVGRGQTNTEAFF
CDR3nt: TGCAGCGTTGGAAGGGGACAGACGAACACTGAAGCTTTCTTT

j_gene: TRBJ2-7
d_gene: NA
abundance: NA
v_gene: TRBV10-3
CDR3aa: CAISHPGLTYEQYF
CDR3nt: TGTGCCATCAGTCACCCGGGACTTACCTACGAGCAGTACTTC

j_gene: TRBJ2-7
d_gene: NA
abundance: NA
v_gene: TRBV6-6
CDR3aa: CASSLKLGIGSYEQYF
CDR3nt: TGTGCCAGCAGTCTCAAACTCGGGATAGGGTCCTACGAGCAGTACTTC

j_gene: TRBJ1-1
d_gene: NA
abundance: NA
v_gene: TRBV27
CDR3aa: CASSFSGEKAFF
CDR3nt: TGTGCCAGCAGTTTCTCAGGGGAAAAAGCTTTCTTT

j_gene: TRBJ1-4
d_gene: NA
abundance: NA
v_gene: TRBV4-1
CDR3aa: CASSQGTAPGGEKLFF
CDR3nt: TGCGCCAGCAGCCAAGGTACGGCCCCGGGAGGGGAAAAACTGTTTTTT

j_gene: TRBJ2-3
d_gene: TRBD2
abundance: NA
v_gene: TRBV7-8
CDR3aa: CASSLAGGTDTQYF
CDR3nt: TGTGCCAGCAGCTTAGCGGGGGGGACAGATACGCAGTATTTT

j_gene: TRBJ2-7
d_gene: NA
abundance: NA
v_gene: TRBV30
CDR3aa: CAWSRDTSYEQYF
CDR3nt: TGTGCCTGGAGTAGGGACACCTCCTACGAGCAGTACTTC

j_gene: TRBJ1-2
d_gene: NA
abundance: NA
v_gene: TRBV30
CDR3aa: CAWTSSNYGYTF
CDR3nt: TGTGCCTGGACCAGTTCTAACTATGGCTACACCTTC

j_gene: TRBJ2-5
d_gene: NA
abundance: NA
v_gene: TRBV6-5
CDR3aa: CASSYSRGGETQYF
CDR3nt: TGTGCCAGCAGTTACTCTCGGGGTGGAGAGACCCAGTACTTC

j_gene: TRBJ2-1
d_gene: NA
abundance: NA
v_gene: TRBV19
CDR3aa: CASSIGLVYNEQFF
CDR3nt: TGTGCCAGTAGTATTGGGCTCGTGTACAATGAGCAGTTCTTC

j_gene: TRBJ2-7
d_gene: NA
abundance: once
v_gene: TRBV6-5
CDR3aa: CASSYSRETSYEQYF
CDR3nt: TGTGCCAGCAGTTACTCGAGGGAAACCTCCTACGAGCAGTACTTC

j_gene: TRBJ2-6
d_gene: TRBD2
abundance: once
v_gene: TRBV19
CDR3aa: CASSILAGGAGANVLTF
CDR3nt: TGTGCCAGTAGTATATTAGCTGGGGGGGCTGGGGCCAACGTCCTGACTTTC

j_gene: TRBJ1-6
d_gene: TRBD1
abundance: NA
v_gene: TRBV7-8
CDR3aa: CASSSLYDRGGSSYNSPLHF
CDR3nt: TGTGCCAGCAGCTCTCTCTACGACAGGGGAGGGAGCTCCTATAATTCACCCCTCCACTTT

j_gene: TRBJ1-2
d_gene: NA
abundance: NA
v_gene: TRBV7-9
CDR3aa: CASSSGGGGHGANYGYTF
CDR3nt: TGTGCCAGCAGCTCCGGGGGTGGCGGACACGGAGCTAACTATGGCTACACCTTC

j_gene: TRBJ1-1
d_gene: NA
abundance: few
v_gene: TRBV6-5
CDR3aa: CASIDRVEAFF
CDR3nt: TGTGCCAGCATCGACCGGGTTGAAGCTTTCTTT